This is a list of T cell receptor beta chains from one sample in a study of cytomegalovirus exposure and HLA in healthy donors. Here immunoSEQ multiplex PCR was the method, and the copy in TCRdb shows in-frame clones only, minus some. The repertoire holds 84,000 or so clones, with around four fifths as singletons. The sample was PBMCs. The receptors stem from a boy aged 5-17 years in good health and CMV-seronegative. The CDR3 runs from the conserved cysteine through the conserved F or W. The D gene is left open where the match is weak. Where a row states a size, it is once, few, many or the class of an expanded clone; other rows omit it.

cdr3_aa cdr3_nt clone_size j_call cdr3_length v_call d_call
CASSPGLADTYEQYF TGTGCCAGCAGTCCCGGACTAGCGGATACCTACGAGCAGTACTTC - TRBJ2-7 15 TRBV6-5 TRBD2
CASSQDLSGGSYEQYF TGCGCCAGCAGCCAAGATCTGTCAGGGGGGTCCTACGAGCAGTACTTC - TRBJ2-7 16 TRBV4-1 -
CRLTAGVEQYF TGCAGGCTAACGGCGGGAGTCGAGCAGTACTTC - TRBJ2-7 11 TRBV20-1 TRBD2
CASRGRGLDYEQYF TGTGCCAGCAGGGGCCGAGGGTTAGACTACGAGCAGTACTTC - TRBJ2-7 14 TRBV2 -
CASSPRLIGGKSSYEQYF TGTGCCAGCAGCCCCCGATTGATAGGCGGGAAAAGCTCCTACGAGCAGTACTTC - TRBJ2-7 18 TRBV7-2 -
CASRSTRQGYEQYF TGTGCCAGCAGATCAACGAGACAGGGCTACGAGCAGTACTTC - TRBJ2-7 14 TRBV7-9 TRBD1
CASCIQGNTEAFF TGCGCCAGCTGTATCCAGGGGAACACTGAAGCTTTCTTT - TRBJ1-1 13 TRBV5-1 -
CASSSGRGEGNQPQHF TGTGCCAGCAGCTCCGGGCGGGGGGAGGGCAATCAGCCCCAGCATTTT - TRBJ1-5 16 TRBV7-2 -
CASSLLGQKQFF TGCGCCAGCAGCTTGTTGGGACAGAAGCAGTTCTTC - TRBJ2-1 12 TRBV5-1 TRBD1
CASSPGAGNTEAFF TGTGCCAGCAGCCCAGGGGCAGGGAACACTGAAGCTTTCTTT few TRBJ1-1 14 TRBV7-9 -
CASSLHIPGQVYSNQPQHF TGCGCCAGCAGCCTTCACATCCCGGGACAGGTATATAGCAATCAGCCCCAGCATTTT - TRBJ1-5 19 TRBV4-1 TRBD1
CAWSALKDNLLGYTF TGTGCCTGGAGTGCCCTTAAGGACAATCTCCTGGGCTACACCTTC few TRBJ1-2 15 TRBV30 -
CASSHVGQGGNEKLFF TGCGCCAGCAGCCACGTCGGACAGGGTGGAAATGAAAAACTGTTTTTT - TRBJ1-4 16 TRBV4-1 TRBD1
CASSRRDRDYEQYF TGTGCCAGCAGTAGGCGGGACAGGGACTACGAGCAGTACTTC - TRBJ2-7 14 TRBV6-1 TRBD1
CSVEEQGSNQPQHF TGCAGCGTTGAAGAACAGGGGAGCAATCAGCCCCAGCATTTT - TRBJ1-5 14 TRBV29-1 TRBD1
CASSGLKGLAYGYTF TGTGCCAGCAGCGGTTTGAAGGGGCTGGCCTATGGCTACACCTTC - TRBJ1-2 15 TRBV2 -
CASSVSGTGNTEAFF TGTGCCAGCAGCGTATCCGGTACAGGGAACACTGAAGCTTTCTTT - TRBJ1-1 15 TRBV9 -
CASTDPGTEAFF TGCGCCAGCACCGACCCAGGAACTGAAGCTTTCTTT - TRBJ1-1 12 TRBV10-2 -
CASSFTGYYGYTF TGTGCCAGCAGCTTTACAGGGTACTATGGCTACACCTTC few TRBJ1-2 13 TRBV7-2 -
CASSLVWGGSYNEQFF TGTGCCAGCAGCTTGGTCTGGGGGGGCTCCTACAATGAGCAGTTCTTC few TRBJ2-1 16 TRBV5-6 TRBD2
CAFDSGRARYEQYF TGTGCCTTTGATAGCGGGAGGGCCCGGTACGAGCAGTACTTC - TRBJ2-7 14 TRBV30 TRBD2
CASSQGTGGNEKLFF TGCGCCAGCAGCCAAGGAACAGGGGGAAATGAAAAACTGTTTTTT - TRBJ1-4 15 TRBV4-3 TRBD1